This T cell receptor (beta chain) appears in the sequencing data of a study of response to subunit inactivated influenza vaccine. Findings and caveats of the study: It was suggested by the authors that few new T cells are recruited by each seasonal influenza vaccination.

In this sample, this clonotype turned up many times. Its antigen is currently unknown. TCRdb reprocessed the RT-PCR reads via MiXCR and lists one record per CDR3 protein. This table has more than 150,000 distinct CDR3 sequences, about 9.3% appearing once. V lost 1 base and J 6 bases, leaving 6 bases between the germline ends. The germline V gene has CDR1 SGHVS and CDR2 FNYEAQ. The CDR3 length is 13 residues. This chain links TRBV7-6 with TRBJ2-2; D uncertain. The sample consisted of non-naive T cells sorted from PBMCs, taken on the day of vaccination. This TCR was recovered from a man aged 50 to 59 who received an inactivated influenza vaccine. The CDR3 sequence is CASSLGVAGELFF. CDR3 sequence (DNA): TGTGCCAGCAGCTTAGGTGTTGCCGGGGAGCTGTTTTTT. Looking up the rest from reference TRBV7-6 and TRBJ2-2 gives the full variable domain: GAGVSQSPRYKVTKRGQDVALRCDPISGHVSLYWYRQALGQGPEFLTYFNYEAQQDKSGLPNDRFSAERPEGSISTLTIQRTEQRDSAMYRCASSLGVAGELFFGEGSRLTVL.